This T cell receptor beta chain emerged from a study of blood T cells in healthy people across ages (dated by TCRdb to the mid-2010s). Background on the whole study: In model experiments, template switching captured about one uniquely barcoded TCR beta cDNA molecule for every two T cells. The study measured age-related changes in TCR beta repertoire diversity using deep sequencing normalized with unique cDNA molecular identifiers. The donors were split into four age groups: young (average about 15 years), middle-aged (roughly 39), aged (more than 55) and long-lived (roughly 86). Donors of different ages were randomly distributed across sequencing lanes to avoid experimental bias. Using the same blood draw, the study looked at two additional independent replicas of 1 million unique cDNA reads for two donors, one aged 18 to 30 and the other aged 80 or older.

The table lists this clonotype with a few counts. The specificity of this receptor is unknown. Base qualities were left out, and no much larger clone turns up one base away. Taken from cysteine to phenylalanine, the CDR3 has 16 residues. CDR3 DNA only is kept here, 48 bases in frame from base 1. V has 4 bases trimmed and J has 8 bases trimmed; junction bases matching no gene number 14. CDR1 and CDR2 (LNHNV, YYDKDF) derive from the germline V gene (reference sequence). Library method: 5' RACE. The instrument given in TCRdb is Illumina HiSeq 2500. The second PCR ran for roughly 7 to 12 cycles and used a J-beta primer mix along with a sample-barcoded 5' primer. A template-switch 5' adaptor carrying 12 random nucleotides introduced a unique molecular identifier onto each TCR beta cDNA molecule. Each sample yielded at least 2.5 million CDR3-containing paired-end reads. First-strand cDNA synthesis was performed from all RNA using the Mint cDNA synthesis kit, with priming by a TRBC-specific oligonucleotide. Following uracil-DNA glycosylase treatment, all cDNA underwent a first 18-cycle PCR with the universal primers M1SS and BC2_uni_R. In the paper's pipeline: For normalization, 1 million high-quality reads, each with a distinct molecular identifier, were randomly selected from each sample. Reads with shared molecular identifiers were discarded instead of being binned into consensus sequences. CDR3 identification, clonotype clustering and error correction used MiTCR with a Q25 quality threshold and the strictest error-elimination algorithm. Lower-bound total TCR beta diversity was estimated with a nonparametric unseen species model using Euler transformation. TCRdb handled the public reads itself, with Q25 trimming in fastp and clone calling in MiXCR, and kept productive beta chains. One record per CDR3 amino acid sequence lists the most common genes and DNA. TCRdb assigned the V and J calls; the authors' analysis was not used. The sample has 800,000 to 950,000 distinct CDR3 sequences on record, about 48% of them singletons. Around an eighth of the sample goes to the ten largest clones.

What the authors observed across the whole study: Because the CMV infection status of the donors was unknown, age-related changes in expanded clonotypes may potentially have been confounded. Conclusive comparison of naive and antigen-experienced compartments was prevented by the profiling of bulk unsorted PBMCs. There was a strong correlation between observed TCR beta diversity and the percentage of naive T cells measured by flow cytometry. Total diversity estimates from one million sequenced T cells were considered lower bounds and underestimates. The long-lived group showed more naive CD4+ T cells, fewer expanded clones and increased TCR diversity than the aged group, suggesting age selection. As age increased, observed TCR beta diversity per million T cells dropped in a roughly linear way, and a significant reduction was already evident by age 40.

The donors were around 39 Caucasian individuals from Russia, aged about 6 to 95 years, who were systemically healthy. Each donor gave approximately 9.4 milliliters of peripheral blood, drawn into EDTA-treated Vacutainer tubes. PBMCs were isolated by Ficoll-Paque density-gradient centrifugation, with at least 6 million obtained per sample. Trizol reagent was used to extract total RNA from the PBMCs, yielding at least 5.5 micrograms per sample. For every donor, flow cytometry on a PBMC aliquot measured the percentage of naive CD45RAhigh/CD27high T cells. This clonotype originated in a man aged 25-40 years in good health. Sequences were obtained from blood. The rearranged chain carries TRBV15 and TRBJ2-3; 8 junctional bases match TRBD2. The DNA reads TGTGCCACCAGCACCCCGCTCAGCGGGGGCCCCGGTACGCAGTATTTT. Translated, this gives CATSTPLSGGPGTQYF.